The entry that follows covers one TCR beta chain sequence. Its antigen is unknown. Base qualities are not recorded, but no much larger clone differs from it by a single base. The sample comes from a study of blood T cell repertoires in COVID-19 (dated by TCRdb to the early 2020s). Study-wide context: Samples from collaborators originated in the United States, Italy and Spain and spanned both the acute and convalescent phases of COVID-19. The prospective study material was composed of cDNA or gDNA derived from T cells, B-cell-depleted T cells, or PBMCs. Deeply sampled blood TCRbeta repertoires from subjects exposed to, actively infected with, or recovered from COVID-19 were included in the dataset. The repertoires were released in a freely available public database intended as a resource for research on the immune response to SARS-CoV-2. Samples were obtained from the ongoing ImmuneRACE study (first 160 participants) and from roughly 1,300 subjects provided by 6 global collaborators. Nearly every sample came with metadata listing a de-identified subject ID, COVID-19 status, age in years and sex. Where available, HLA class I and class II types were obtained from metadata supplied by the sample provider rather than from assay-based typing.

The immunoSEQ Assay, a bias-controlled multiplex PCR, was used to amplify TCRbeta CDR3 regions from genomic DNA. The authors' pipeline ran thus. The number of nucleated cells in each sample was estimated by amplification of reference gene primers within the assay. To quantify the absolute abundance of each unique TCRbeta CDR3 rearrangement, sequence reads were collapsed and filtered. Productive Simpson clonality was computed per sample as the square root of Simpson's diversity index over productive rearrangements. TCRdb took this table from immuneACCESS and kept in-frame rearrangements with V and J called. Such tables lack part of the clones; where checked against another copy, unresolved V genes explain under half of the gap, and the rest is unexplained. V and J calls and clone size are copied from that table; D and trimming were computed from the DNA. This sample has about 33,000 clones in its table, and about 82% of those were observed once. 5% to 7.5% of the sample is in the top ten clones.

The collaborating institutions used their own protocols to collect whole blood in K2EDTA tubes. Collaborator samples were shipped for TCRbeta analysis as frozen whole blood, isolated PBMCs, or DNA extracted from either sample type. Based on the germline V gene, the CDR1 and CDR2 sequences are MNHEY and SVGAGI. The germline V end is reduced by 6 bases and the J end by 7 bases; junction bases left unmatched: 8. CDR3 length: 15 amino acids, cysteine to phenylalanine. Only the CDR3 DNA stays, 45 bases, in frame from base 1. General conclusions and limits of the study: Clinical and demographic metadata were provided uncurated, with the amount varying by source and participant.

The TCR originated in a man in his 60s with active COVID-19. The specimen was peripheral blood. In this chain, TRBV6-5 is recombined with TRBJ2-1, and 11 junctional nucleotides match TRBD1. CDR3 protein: CASSAGTGGWNEQFF. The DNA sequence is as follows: TGTGCCAGCAGCGCCGGGACAGGGGGTTGGAATGAGCAGTTCTTC.